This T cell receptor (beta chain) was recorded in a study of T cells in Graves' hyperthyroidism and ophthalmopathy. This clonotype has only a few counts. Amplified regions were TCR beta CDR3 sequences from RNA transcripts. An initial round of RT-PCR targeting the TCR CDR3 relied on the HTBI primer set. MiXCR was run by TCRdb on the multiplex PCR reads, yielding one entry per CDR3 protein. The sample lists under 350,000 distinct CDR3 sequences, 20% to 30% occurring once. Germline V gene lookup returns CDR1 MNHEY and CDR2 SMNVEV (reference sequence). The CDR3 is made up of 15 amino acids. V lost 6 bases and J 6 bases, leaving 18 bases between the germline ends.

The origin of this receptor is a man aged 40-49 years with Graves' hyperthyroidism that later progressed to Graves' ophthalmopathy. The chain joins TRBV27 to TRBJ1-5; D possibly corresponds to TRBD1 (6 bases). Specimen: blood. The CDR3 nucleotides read TGTGCCAGCAGCCTTAAGGGGGGTGCAACTCAGCCCCAGCATTTT. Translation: CASSLKGGATQPQHF.